The rows below give T cell receptor beta chains drawn from one sample of a study of shared clonotypes between healthy human individuals. TCRdb keeps only in-frame clones here, not all; method: immunoSEQ multiplex PCR. The data hold roughly 850,000 clones, with about 96% observed a single time. Source material: naive CD8+ T cells sorted from blood. Receptor source: a young man in good health. CDR3s include the opening cysteine and the closing phenylalanine or tryptophan. A D gene is named only where the DNA matches it firmly. Not every row has a clone size; where given, it reads once, few, many or a size class.

>TRBJ2-1|NA|TRBV27|NA
CASSFSPTGEQFF
TGTGCCAGCAGTTTTAGCCCGACAGGTGAGCAGTTCTTC
>TRBJ2-2|NA|TRBV7-9|NA
CASSLAGQGELFF
TGTGCCAGCAGCTTAGCCGGTCAGGGGGAGCTGTTTTTT
>TRBJ1-5|once|TRBV7-6|NA
CASSRDANQPQHF
TGTGCCAGCTCCCGGGACGCCAATCAGCCCCAGCATTTT
>TRBJ2-7|NA|TRBV28|NA
CASGLVYEQYF
TGTGCCAGCGGGCTTGTCTACGAGCAGTACTTC
>TRBJ2-1|NA|TRBV27|NA
CASSFNRPRDNEQFF
TGTGCCAGCTCCTTTAACCGCCCGAGGGACAATGAGCAGTTCTTC
>TRBJ2-2|NA|TRBV13|NA
CASSLDYRELFF
TGTGCCAGCAGCTTAGACTATAGGGAGCTGTTTTTT
>TRBJ2-7|once|TRBV29-1|TRBD1
CSVETPGQTYEQYF
TGCAGCGTTGAGACCCCGGGACAGACCTACGAGCAGTACTTC
>TRBJ1-4|NA|TRBV27|NA
CASSLLGGDEKLFF
TGTGCCAGCAGTTTATTAGGGGGAGATGAAAAACTGTTTTTT
>TRBJ2-7|NA|TRBV11-2|NA
CASSLGEGAYEQYF
TGTGCCAGCAGCTTAGGTGAGGGAGCCTACGAGCAGTACTTC
>TRBJ2-1|NA|TRBV18|TRBD2
CASSPVGTSGKLTMSQFF
TGTGCCAGCTCACCAGTCGGGACTAGCGGAAAACTTACAATGTCGCAGTTCTTC
>TRBJ2-5|NA|TRBV7-9|TRBD2
CASSSPAGGVQRTQYF
TGTGCCAGCAGCTCCCCAGCGGGAGGAGTGCAACGGACCCAGTACTTC